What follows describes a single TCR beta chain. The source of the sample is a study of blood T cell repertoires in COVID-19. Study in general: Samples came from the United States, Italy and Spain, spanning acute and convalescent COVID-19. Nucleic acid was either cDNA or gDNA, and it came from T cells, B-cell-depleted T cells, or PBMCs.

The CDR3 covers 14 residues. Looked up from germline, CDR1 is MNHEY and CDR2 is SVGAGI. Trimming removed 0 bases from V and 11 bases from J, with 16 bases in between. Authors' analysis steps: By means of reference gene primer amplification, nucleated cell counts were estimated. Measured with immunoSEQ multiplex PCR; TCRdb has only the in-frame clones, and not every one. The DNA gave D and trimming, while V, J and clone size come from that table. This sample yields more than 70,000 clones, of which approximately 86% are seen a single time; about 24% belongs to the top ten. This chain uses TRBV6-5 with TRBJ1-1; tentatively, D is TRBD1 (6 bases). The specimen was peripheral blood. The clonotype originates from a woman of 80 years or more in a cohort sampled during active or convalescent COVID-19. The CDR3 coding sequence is TGTGCCAGCAGTTACTCACAGGGAATAGAATTGGCTTTCTTT. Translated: CASSYSQGIELAFF.